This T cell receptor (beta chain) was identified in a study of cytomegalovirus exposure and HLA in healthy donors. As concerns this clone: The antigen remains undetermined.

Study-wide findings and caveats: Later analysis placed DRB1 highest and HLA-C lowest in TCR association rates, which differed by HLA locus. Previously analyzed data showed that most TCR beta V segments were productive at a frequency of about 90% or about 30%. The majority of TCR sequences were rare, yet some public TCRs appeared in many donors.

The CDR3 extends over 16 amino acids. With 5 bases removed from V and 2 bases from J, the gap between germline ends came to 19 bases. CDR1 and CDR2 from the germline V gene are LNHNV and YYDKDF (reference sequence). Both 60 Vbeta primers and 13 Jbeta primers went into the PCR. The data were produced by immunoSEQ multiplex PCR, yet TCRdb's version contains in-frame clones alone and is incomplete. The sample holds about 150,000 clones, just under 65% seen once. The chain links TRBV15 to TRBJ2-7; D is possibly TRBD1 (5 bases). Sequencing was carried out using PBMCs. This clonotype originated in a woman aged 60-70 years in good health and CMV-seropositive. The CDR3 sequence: CATSGSTAKRTYEQYF. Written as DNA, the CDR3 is TGTGCCACCAGCGGATCGACAGCTAAGAGAACCTACGAGCAGTACTTC.